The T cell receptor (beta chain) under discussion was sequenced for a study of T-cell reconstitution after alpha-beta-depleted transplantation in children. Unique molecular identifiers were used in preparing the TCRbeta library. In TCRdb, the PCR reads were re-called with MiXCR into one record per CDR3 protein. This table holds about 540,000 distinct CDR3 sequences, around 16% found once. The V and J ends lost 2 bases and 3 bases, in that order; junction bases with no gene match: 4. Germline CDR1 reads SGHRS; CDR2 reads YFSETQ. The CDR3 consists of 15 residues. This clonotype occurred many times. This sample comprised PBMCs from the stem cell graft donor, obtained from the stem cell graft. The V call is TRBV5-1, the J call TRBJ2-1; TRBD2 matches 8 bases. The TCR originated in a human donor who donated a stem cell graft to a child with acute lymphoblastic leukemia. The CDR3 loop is CASSLTGGNYNEQFF. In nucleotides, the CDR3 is TGCGCCAGCAGCTTAACGGGAGGGAACTACAATGAGCAGTTCTTC.